The sequence of this T cell receptor beta chain was determined in a study of T cell repertoires in cytomegalovirus infection. The overall study: Epitope selection comprised recently identified HLA-C-restricted CMV epitopes and well-studied HLA-B-restricted CMV epitopes. Based on public TCR beta signatures, there were indications of CMV infection and of a matching HLA type.

TCRdb fed the reads into MiXCR, producing one record per CDR3 protein. Altogether about 830,000 distinct CDR3 sequences are present, 30% to 35% being singletons, with the ten largest covering over 10%. In the case of this clonotype: Its antigen is currently unknown.

Overall study findings and caveats: There were HLA-C-restricted CMV-specific TCR beta clonotypes dominating the ex vivo response. Cumulated frequencies of public TCR beta families served to identify carriers of CMV plus the relevant HLA.

Sequencing was performed on cultured CD8+ T cells from PBMCs, taken from culture after CMV antigen stimulation. The TCR originated in a human donor in good health (CMV status not recorded). Some clones in this sample may be carry-over from other donors' samples.

CDR3 region: CASSEWRDVTEAFF. The DNA of the CDR3 is TGTGCCAGCAGTGAGTGGAGGGATGTCACTGAAGCTTTCTTT. The chain has TRBV6-1 and TRBJ1-1, with D unclear. The V gene lost 3 bases and the J gene lost 4 bases, with 12 bases spanning the gap. Germline V CDR1 and CDR2: MNHNS, SASEGT. The CDR3 length is 14 residues.